This T cell receptor (beta chain) derives from a study of blood T cells in healthy people across ages. As for the study in general: About one barcoded beta molecule per two T cells was the capture yield of template switching. The study's findings and limits: The study regarded diversity estimates from one million T cells as underestimates.

Trimming pared 0 bases from V and 7 bases from J, leaving 13 bases between. Germline V gene sequence: CDR1 SGHRS, CDR2 YFSETQ. This CDR3 contains 15 residues. Those donating, healthy Caucasian individuals from Russia, were aged roughly 6 to 95. For every donor, a draw yielded approximately 9.9 milliliters of peripheral blood. Using a J-beta primer mix together with a sample-barcoded 5' primer, a second PCR was run for roughly 6 to 12 cycles. TCRdb re-analysed the 5' RACE reads in MiXCR, keeping a single row per CDR3 protein. Among around 850,000 distinct CDR3 sequences, around 36% were seen once, and the ten largest hold about an eighth. A word on this clonotype: Its specificity is not known.

The specimen sequenced was blood. The receptor's source is a man aged 18 to 35 in good health. The rearrangement joins TRBV5-1 to TRBJ2-2; no reliable D call. Here the CDR3 DNA reads TGCGCCAGCAGCTTGGAGGCCCAGCCCCACGGGGAGCTGTTTTTT. Encoded protein: CASSLEAQPHGELFF.